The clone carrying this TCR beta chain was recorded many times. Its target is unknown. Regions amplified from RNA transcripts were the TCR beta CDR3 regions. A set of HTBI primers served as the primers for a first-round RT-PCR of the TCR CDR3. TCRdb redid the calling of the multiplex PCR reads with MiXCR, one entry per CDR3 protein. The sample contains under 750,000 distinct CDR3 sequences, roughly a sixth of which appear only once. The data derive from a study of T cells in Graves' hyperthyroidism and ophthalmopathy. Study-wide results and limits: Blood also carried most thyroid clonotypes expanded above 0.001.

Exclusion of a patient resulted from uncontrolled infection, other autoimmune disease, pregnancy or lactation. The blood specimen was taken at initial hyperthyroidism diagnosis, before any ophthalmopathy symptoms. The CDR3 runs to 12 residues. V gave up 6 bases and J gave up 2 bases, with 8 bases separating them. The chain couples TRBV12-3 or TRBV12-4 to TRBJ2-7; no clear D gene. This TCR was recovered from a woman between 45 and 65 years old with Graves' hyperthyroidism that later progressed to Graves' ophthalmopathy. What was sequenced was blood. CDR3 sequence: CASSPDAYEQYF. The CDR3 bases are TGTGCCAGCAGCCCTGATGCCTACGAGCAGTACTTC.